Shown below are 10 T cell receptor beta chains from a single sample sequenced in a study of blood T cell repertoires in COVID-19. Sequencing used immunoSEQ multiplex PCR; TCRdb keeps in-frame clones, though not all of them. The data hold some 83,000 clones, with about 78% observed a single time. Sample: peripheral blood. Source of these receptors: a woman aged 80 or over with acute or convalescent COVID-19.

This chain uses TRBV11-1 with TRBJ2-1, with TRBD1 as a possible D gene (6 bases). Trimming shortened V by 5 bases and J by 2 bases, and 10 bases separated the two germline ends. CDR1 and CDR2 (germline): SGHAT, FQDESV (reference sequence). The CDR3 loop spans 14 amino acids. Here the CDR3 DNA reads TGTGCCAGCAGCGCAAGGACAGCCTACAATGAGCAGTTCTTC. Translation: CASSARTAYNEQFF.

This sequence joins TRBV5-1 and TRBJ2-5, with a weak D call TRBD1 (6 bases). Germline V gene sequence: CDR1 SGHRS, CDR2 YFSETQ. The CDR3 is 19 amino acids. V gave up 0 bases and J gave up 5 bases, with 26 bases separating them. This chain's CDR3 is CASSLATGTAKGESETQYF. The CDR3 bases are TGCGCCAGCAGCTTGGCCACAGGGACGGCGAAGGGCGAGTCTGAGACCCAGTACTTC. Filled out from reference TRBV5-1 and TRBJ2-5, the complete variable domain reads KAGVTQTPRYLIKTRGQQVTLSCSPISGHRSVSWYQQTPGQGLQFLFEYFSETQRNKGNFPGRFSGRQFSNSRSEMNVSTLELGDSALYLCASSLATGTAKGESETQYFGPGTRLLVL.

This clone was observed a few times. This rearrangement joins TRBV5-6 to TRBJ1-5, with TRBD1 matching 7 bases. Trimming cost V 4 bases and J 0 bases; bases outside gene matches: 4. Germline V gene lookup returns CDR1 SGHDT and CDR2 YYEEEE. This CDR3 has 15 residues. The CDR3 bases are TGTGCCAGCAGCATTAGGGGGCGTAGCAATCAGCCCCAGCATTTT. This encodes CASSIRGRSNQPQHF.

This chain connects TRBV2 to TRBJ1-1; D ambiguous. This CDR3 has 13 amino acids. Germline-derived CDR1 and CDR2 are SNHLY and FYNNEI. The V gene lost 2 bases and the J gene lost 6 bases, with 10 bases spanning the gap. CDR3 region: CASSEIPEAEAFF. The CDR3 DNA reads TGTGCCAGCAGTGAAATTCCGGAGGCTGAAGCTTTCTTT.

This chain uses TRBV23-1 with TRBJ1-1; D is uncertain. TRBV23-1 is an open reading frame whose function is uncertain. The CDR3 is made up of 17 amino acids. The DNA for the CDR3 is TGCGCGCGGGCCTTGGGCAGATACCATCCGAAGGGCACTGAAGCTTTCTTT. This sequence encodes CARALGRYHPKGTEAFF.

This clone showed up just a few times. V is TRBV28 and J is TRBJ1-2; 7 positions agree with TRBD1. The CDR3 covers 13 residues. Germline CDR1 reads MDHEN; CDR2 reads SYDVKM. J lost 5 bases, V lost 6 bases, and 6 bases had no gene match. CDR3 residues: CASSIQGRYGYTF. CDR3 nucleotides: TGTGCCAGCAGCATACAGGGGAGATATGGCTACACCTTC.

This sequence joins TRBV7-2 and TRBJ1-4; 7 nucleotides align to TRBD1. CDR1 and CDR2 from the germline V gene are SGHTA and FQGNSA. The V gene end was trimmed by 2 bases and the J gene end by 7 bases; junction bases not matched to a gene: 4. This CDR3 is built from 14 residues. Written as DNA, the CDR3 is TGTGCCAGCAGCTTAAGACAGGGAGGTGAAAAACTGTTTTTT. This translates into CASSLRQGGEKLFF.

The chain combines TRBV19 with TRBJ1-3; 8 positions agree with TRBD1. The CDR3 is 16 amino acids. The trim removed 5 bases at V and 0 bases at J, leaving 6 bases unmatched. Per the germline V gene, CDR1 is LNHDA and CDR2 is SQIVND (reference sequence). CDR3 sequence: CASSLTGVSSGNTIYF. In DNA, the CDR3 is TGTGCCAGTAGTCTGACAGGGGTGAGCTCTGGAAACACCATATATTTT.

The chain has TRBV5-6 and TRBJ1-5; D perhaps matches TRBD1 (5 bases). Germline CDR1 reads SGHDT; CDR2 reads YYEEEE. V was shortened by 4 bases and J by 5 bases, with 13 bases between the two germline ends. There are 14 residues in the CDR3. CDR3 amino acids: CASSGPGGDQPQHF. The CDR3 DNA sequence: TGTGCCAGCAGCGGGCCCGGAGGGGATCAGCCCCAGCATTTT.

A note on this clone: The conserved final phenylalanine or tryptophan is absent from the CDR3, which likely points to a read error. The limits of the CDR3 on the DNA are not certain, so only TCRdb's listed CDR3 is given. V gene TRBV28 combines with J gene TRBJ1-1. The V gene's germline CDR1 is MDHEN and CDR2 SYDVKM. The CDR3 is 14 amino acids long, termini counted. CDR3 amino acids: CASSSRGRRGFVPL.